This TCR beta chain is drawn from a study of blood T cell repertoires in COVID-19. The wider study: Nucleic acid was either cDNA or gDNA, and it came from T cells, B-cell-depleted T cells, or PBMCs.

In the original processing: Amplification from reference gene primers served as the basis for estimated nucleated cell counts. Clones were read by immunoSEQ multiplex PCR, and TCRdb kept only the in-frame ones, dropping some. D and trimming were read from the DNA, whereas the V and J calls and clone size are those reported in that table. The table lists just over 60,000 clones, 70% to 85% of them singletons. The germline V gene has CDR1 WSHSY and CDR2 SAAADI. The V end was cut by 7 bases, the J end by 4 bases, with 11 bases between. The CDR3 is made up of 14 amino acids. V gene TRBV10-2 combines with J gene TRBJ1-6; TRBD1 is a possible D gene (5 bases). Specimen: peripheral blood. This sequence originates from a woman older than 75 with active or convalescent COVID-19. CDR3 sequence (DNA): TGCGCCAGCAAAGAGGAGGGGTATAATTCACCCCTCCACTTT. Translation gives CASKEEGYNSPLHF.